Sequencing of this T cell receptor beta chain was carried out in a study of cytomegalovirus exposure and HLA in healthy donors. Notes on the study in general: High sensitivity and specificity were reportedly achieved when the classifier diagnosed cytomegalovirus status.

60 Vbeta and 13 Jbeta primers were used in PCR. The repertoire was sequenced with immunoSEQ multiplex PCR; TCRdb's copy has only in-frame clones and lacks some. The sample includes around 250,000 clones, around 90% of them seen just once. The CDR3 is made up of 13 amino acids. V gave up 5 bases and J gave up 4 bases, with 11 bases separating them. Germline CDR1 and CDR2: MNHEY and SVGAGI. Remarks on this clone: Its specificity is unknown.

The chain carries TRBV6-5 and TRBJ1-2; possible D gene TRBD1, 5 bases. Sequenced input: PBMCs. The clonotype was recovered from a girl between 2 and 10 years old in good health and CMV-seronegative. CDR3 region: CASSLQVAYGYTF. The CDR3 nucleotides are TGTGCCAGCAGTCTACAGGTGGCCTATGGCTACACCTTC.